Sequencing of this TCR beta chain was carried out in a study of T cells in Graves' hyperthyroidism and ophthalmopathy (dated by TCRdb to between 2018 and 2020). Describing the broader study: Peripheral blood was sampled at the time of initial diagnosis, prior to any treatment. TCR V-J signatures able to tell the groups apart were searched for in a discovery cohort of 90 to 100 patients, of whom roughly 42 had Graves' ophthalmopathy and about 55 had stable Graves' hyperthyroidism. Prospective prediction of ophthalmopathy was tested in an independent validation cohort consisting of some 19 hyperthyroidism patients and about 17 patients who later progressed to ophthalmopathy. The roughly 94 discovery patients were randomly split 7:3 into training and test sets. In addition, the study compared T-cell repertoires in thyroid tissue and in blood from about six Graves' hyperthyroidism patients. Following sampling, methimazole starting at 30 mg daily was given to hyperthyroidism patients, and high-dose intravenous methylprednisolone was given to ophthalmopathy patients. TCR Vbeta CDR3 sequencing of roughly 140 peripheral blood samples (over 40 ophthalmopathy, 75 hyperthyroidism and roughly 17 progressor patients) is reported in the paper.

TCR beta CDR3 regions were amplified from RNA transcripts. The TCR CDR3 was subjected to a first round of RT-PCR using the HTBI primer set and the Qiagen OneStep RT-PCR kit. Libraries were constructed in a second round of multiplex PCR, after which size selection and purification were performed. Libraries were sequenced paired-end with 100 bp reads on an Illumina HiSeq2000. The original pipeline was this. SOAPnuke was used to process the raw data, removing reads that contained adapters or uncalled bases, had a mean Phred below 15, or lacked an exact match to the constant primer or identifier. High-quality paired reads were merged with COPE v1.2.5, and unique nucleotide sequences were defined as clonotypes. MiTCR v1.1 was used to align the clonotypes against IMGT TRBV, TRBD and TRBJ reference segments. Analysis was restricted to V-J combinations with a frequency above 0.0001, which covered roughly 99% of repertoires. A TCS score was defined as the ratio of F50 (clonal expansion) to E x V (chaos), with BLOSUM62-based TCRdist applied between CDR3 peptides within each V-J. Welch's t-statistics and random forest reduced several hundred V-J features to roughly 13, which were used in a naive Bayes classifier (R e1071). TCRdb reprocessing: public reads trimmed at Q25 with fastp, clones called with MiXCR, in-frame beta chains kept. Under each unique CDR3 protein, matching rows form one entry showing the most common genes and DNA. The V and J calls follow TCRdb's processing rather than the paper's. The sample contains hundreds of thousands of distinct CDR3 sequences, 20% to 25% of them found a single time. The top ten clonotypes cover over 55% of the sample.

Trimmed from V: 4 bases; trimmed from J: 7 bases; junction bases lacking a gene match: 7. The CDR3 numbers 15 residues from cysteine through phenylalanine. Of the read, only the CDR3 DNA is kept; its 45 bases are in frame from base 1. Taken from the germline V gene (reference sequence), the CDR1 and CDR2 loops are LGHDT and YNNKEL. What the study reported, not specific to this receptor: Blood samples also contained most of the expanded thyroid clonotypes (frequency above 0.001), which suggests that blood repertoires may reflect thyroid immune responses. No statistical method was used to fix the sample size in advance, and group allocation was not hidden from the investigators. A 13 V-J signature model separated ophthalmopathy from stable hyperthyroidism, with approximately 87% sensitivity and 81% to 82% specificity in cross-validation and 80%/75% in testing. During validation, the model predicted progression to ophthalmopathy a median of approximately 7 months ahead of onset, with around 70% sensitivity and roughly 72% specificity.

Turning to this clonotype: It lacks a known antigen. Base qualities are not provided; no much larger clone lies one nucleotide away.

In the ophthalmopathy patients, disease was moderately to severely active, with a Clinical Activity Score of 3 or more, a NOSPECS grade of 4 or more, and a duration of less than 3 months. Any patient with an uncontrolled infection, another autoimmune disease, pregnancy or lactation was excluded. Diagnoses were based on clinical symptoms, serum thyroxine and TRAb, thyroid ultrasound and orbital computed tomography. PBMCs were isolated from approximately 10 ml of fresh peripheral blood by Ficoll-Paque density gradient centrifugation. Trizol reagent was used to extract total RNA, and RNA quality was then checked on an Agilent 2100 Bioanalyzer.

Input material: blood. The chain is made from TRBV3-1 and TRBJ2-3; 11 central nucleotides agree with TRBD2. The source is a man aged 25-45 years with Graves' ophthalmopathy. The encoded CDR3 is CASSLSGGAEYTQYF. Here is the DNA: TGTGCCAGCAGCCTTAGCGGGGGGGCGGAATATACGCAGTATTTT.